The 26 T cell receptor beta chains below were found in one sample sequenced in a study of OX40 agonist ivuxolimab in advanced cancers. Clones were sequenced by immunoSEQ multiplex PCR, and TCRdb holds only the in-frame ones, with some missing. The table lists tens of thousands of clones, 75% to 90% of them singletons. Sequenced material: CD4+ or CD8+ T cells sorted from blood, taken in a trial of the OX40 agonist ivuxolimab. These receptors were obtained from an adult with an advanced solid tumor such as melanoma, head and neck, liver or kidney cancer.

The V call is TRBV2, the J call TRBJ2-7; 8 bases line up with TRBD1. Per the germline V gene, CDR1 is SNHLY and CDR2 is FYNNEI. This CDR3 region has 13 residues. The ends lost 6 bases at V and 6 bases at J; junction bases unmatched: 7. In nucleotides, the CDR3 is TGTGCCAGCAGGTCGGACAGGGACTTCGAGCAGTACTTC. This sequence encodes CASRSDRDFEQYF.

The chain recombines TRBV28 with TRBJ2-1; D might be TRBD2 (7 bases). The ends were cut back, 1 base at V and 8 bases at J, with 18 bases in the middle. Germline CDR1 is MDHEN and CDR2 is SYDVKM. CDR3 length: 16 amino acids. The CDR3 DNA sequence: TGTGCCAGCAGTTTATCCAAACGGGGGGCCATCTATGAGCAGTTCTTC. Protein: CASSLSKRGAIYEQFF.

Relative to its sample, this clone is medium-sized (0.01 to 0.1%). This chain connects TRBV6-5 to TRBJ2-7, with D perhaps matching TRBD1 or TRBD2 (5 bases each). The germline V gene encodes CDR1 MNHEY and CDR2 SVGAGI. The V and J ends lost 7 bases and 3 bases respectively, with 19 bases between them. CDR3 length: 15 residues. The chain's CDR3 is CASTRKSGTVYEQYF. CDR3 nucleotide sequence: TGTGCCAGCACCAGAAAATCCGGGACGGTCTACGAGCAGTACTTC.

The sample holds a few counts of this clone. This rearrangement joins TRBV5-6 to TRBJ1-2; the match to TRBD1 covers 9 bases. V dropped 4 bases and J dropped 0; count of bases not matched to a gene: 7. CDR3 length equals 16 residues. Germline V CDR1 and CDR2: SGHDT, YYEEEE. Here the CDR3 DNA reads TGTGCCAGCAGCCCAGGGACAGGGTGGGCTAACTATGGCTACACCTTC. Protein product: CASSPGTGWANYGYTF.

The rearrangement joins TRBV19 to TRBJ2-5; a possible D gene is TRBD2 (5 bases). CDR3 length: 13 amino acids. The germline gives CDR1 LNHDA, CDR2 SQIVND (reference sequence). The ends were cut back, 6 bases at V and 5 bases at J, with 13 bases in the middle. The CDR3 DNA sequence: TGTGCCAGTAGGCTCGTTGGGGAGGAGACCCAGTACTTC. Translated: CASRLVGEETQYF.

This chain connects TRBV29-1 to TRBJ2-5; 7 nucleotides agree with TRBD2. CDR3 length: 14 amino acids. The V and J ends lost 4 bases and 1 base, in that order; junction bases with no gene match: 6. In germline, CDR1 is SQVTM, CDR2 ANQGSEA. The CDR3 DNA reads as TGCAGCGTTGGCGCTAGCGGTATCCAAGAGACCCAGTACTTC. This sequence encodes CSVGASGIQETQYF.

The chain links TRBV9 to TRBJ1-2, with 7 bases aligning to TRBD1. The CDR3 spans 14 residues. Per the germline V gene, CDR1 is SGDLS and CDR2 is YYNGEE. Trimming cost V 4 bases and J 7 bases; bases outside gene matches: 10. The CDR3: CASSTLTGVGGYTF. The CDR3 DNA follows: TGTGCCAGCAGCACCCTTACAGGGGTCGGTGGCTACACCTTC.

This chain connects TRBV18 to TRBJ2-5; D remains unclear. The ends were cut back, 2 bases at V and 3 bases at J, with 4 bases in the middle. Germline-derived CDR1 and CDR2 are KGHSH and LQKENI. CDR3 length equals 12 residues. For the CDR3, the DNA is TGTGCCAGCTCACCAAACAAAGAGACCCAGTACTTC. Its translation is CASSPNKETQYF.

The chain combines TRBV6-4 with TRBJ1-1; D possibly corresponds to TRBD1 (5 bases). The germline V gene encodes CDR1 MRHNA and CDR2 SNTAGT. The CDR3 extends over 13 amino acids. Trimming stripped 5 bases from V and 1 base from J, with 8 bases between. DNA of the CDR3: TGTGCCAGCAGTTCCACAGGGAACACTGAAGCTTTCTTT. Its translation is CASSSTGNTEAFF.

This rearrangement joins TRBV7-6 to TRBJ1-4; 8 nucleotides align to TRBD1. CDR1 is SGHVS and CDR2 is FNYEAQ in the germline V gene. V was clipped by 5 bases and J by 3 bases; unmatched bases: 5. This CDR3 has 15 amino acids. The CDR3 nucleotides read TGTGCCAGCAGCGCGGGACAGGCCCCTAATGAAAAACTGTTTTTT. Amino acids: CASSAGQAPNEKLFF. The variable domain in full, completed from reference TRBV7-6 and TRBJ1-4, reads GAGVSQSPRYKVTKRGQDVALRCDPISGHVSLYWYRQALGQGPEFLTYFNYEAQQDKSGLPNDRFSAERPEGSISTLTIQRTEQRDSAMYRCASSAGQAPNEKLFFGSGTQLSVL.

The J gene is TRBJ1-4, the V gene TRBV5-4; unclear D gene. The length of the CDR3 is 12 residues. V dropped 2 bases and J dropped 8 bases, with 7 bases sitting between them. CDR1 is SGHNT and CDR2 is YYREEE in the germline V gene (reference sequence). The CDR3 sequence is CASSFIGEKLFF. The CDR3 bases are TGTGCCAGCAGCTTCATCGGGGAAAAACTGTTTTTT.

The chain links TRBV2 to TRBJ1-1; 7 bases line up with TRBD1. Per germline, CDR1 SNHLY and CDR2 FYNNEI. The CDR3 is 12 amino acids. The trim removed 10 bases at V and 5 bases at J, leaving 7 bases unmatched. This chain's CDR3 is CANTGVVTEAFF. The DNA of the CDR3 is TGTGCCAACACAGGGGTAGTGACTGAAGCTTTCTTT.

The chain employs TRBV6-5 and TRBJ2-2, with D perhaps TRBD2 (5 bases). Trimming cost V 5 bases and J 0 bases, with 10 bases left between them. This CDR3 spans 15 amino acids. Per the germline V gene, CDR1 is MNHEY and CDR2 is SVGAGI. CDR3 DNA sequence: TGTGCCAGCAGTCACGACTACGCGAACACCGGGGAGCTGTTTTTT. Translation gives CASSHDYANTGELFF.

The genes are TRBV4-1 and TRBJ2-2; unclear D gene. Germline assignment: CDR1 MGHRA and CDR2 YSYEKL. This CDR3 contains 13 residues. V lost 0 bases and J 5 bases, leaving 4 bases between the germline ends. CDR3 sequence (DNA): TGCGCCAGCAGCCAAGAAAGGACCGGGGAGCTGTTTTTT. Translated, it gives CASSQERTGELFF.

The chain couples TRBV18 to TRBJ2-7; 9 nucleotides line up with TRBD1. CDR3 size: 15 residues. Trimming removed 5 bases from V and 1 base from J; junction bases left unmatched: 6. Germline V gives CDR1 KGHSH, CDR2 LQKENI. The CDR3 protein is CASSSGTGSSYEQYF. Written as DNA, the CDR3 is TGTGCCAGCTCATCCGGGACAGGGAGTTCCTACGAGCAGTACTTC. The variable domain in full, with the rest retrieved from reference TRBV18 and TRBJ2-7, is NAGVMQNPRHLVRRRGQEARLRCSPMKGHSHVYWYRQLPEEGLKFMVYLQKENIIDESGMPKERFSAEFPKEGPSILRIQQVVRGDSAAYFCASSSGTGSSYEQYFGPGTRLTVT.

This clone was seen a single time. The gene calls are TRBV7-3 and TRBJ2-5, with a weak D call TRBD2 (6 bases). Trimming shortened V by 2 bases and J by 2 bases, and 12 bases separated the two germline ends. The germline CDR1 and CDR2 sequences are SGHTA and FQGTGA. The CDR3 sequence is 15 residues long. CDR3 sequence reads: CASSLGLAEQETQYF. CDR3 coding DNA: TGTGCCAGCAGCTTAGGGTTAGCGGAGCAAGAGACCCAGTACTTC. The full variable domain, with the rest looked up from reference TRBV7-3 and TRBJ2-5, is GAGVSQTPSNKVTEKGKYVELRCDPISGHTALYWYRQSLGQGPEFLIYFQGTGAADDSGLPNDRFFAVRPEGSVSTLKIQRTERGDSAVYLCASSLGLAEQETQYFGPGTRLLVL.

This clone was seen only once. The J gene is TRBJ1-1, the V gene TRBV4-1; no definite D call. V shed 1 base and J shed 1 base, with 10 bases lying between them. Looked up from germline, CDR1 is MGHRA and CDR2 is YSYEKL. There are 15 residues in the CDR3. CDR3: CASSQVGGENTEAFF. The CDR3 region has the DNA TGCGCCAGCAGCCAAGTAGGTGGGGAGAACACTGAAGCTTTCTTT.

By its share, this clone is medium-sized. The genes are TRBV6-1 and TRBJ2-5; 12 nucleotides match TRBD2. The CDR3 runs to 17 residues. In germline, CDR1 is MNHNS, CDR2 SASEGT. After removal of 0 bases from V and 7 bases from J, the junction contained 9 bases not matched to a gene. This chain's CDR3 is CASSEAPSGGAMGTQYF. The DNA of the CDR3 is TGTGCCAGCAGTGAAGCTCCTAGCGGGGGGGCCATGGGGACCCAGTACTTC.

The chain's CDR3 is CATGLAGGTYEQYF. CDR3 in DNA: TGTGCCACGGGACTAGCGGGAGGTACCTACGAGCAGTACTTC. J is TRBJ2-7 and V is TRBV6-5, with 15 positions matching TRBD2. The CDR3 runs 14 residues. The germline V gene has CDR1 MNHEY and CDR2 SVGAGI. V gave up 10 bases and J gave up 2 bases; unmatched junction bases: 3.

The rearrangement joins TRBV7-2 to TRBJ1-3; D gene ambiguous. Germline CDR1 SGHTA, CDR2 FQGNSA. V was cut by 1 base and J by 0 bases, with 10 bases left in between. This CDR3 has 16 amino acids. The CDR3: CASSLGEVGSGNTIYF. The CDR3 DNA sequence: TGTGCCAGCAGCTTAGGTGAAGTAGGCTCTGGAAACACCATATATTTT.

J is TRBJ2-4 and V is TRBV6-5, with a tentative D call TRBD1 (6 bases). CDR1 MNHEY and CDR2 SVGAGI come from the germline V gene. The CDR3 runs to 14 residues. Trimming cost V 0 bases and J 5 bases, with 8 bases left between them. The CDR3 DNA reads as TGTGCCAGCAGTTACTCTTACAGGGAAAACATTCAGTACTTC. It translates to CASSYSYRENIQYF.

V is TRBV9 and J is TRBJ2-2, with D tentatively TRBD2 (6 bases). Trimming stripped 5 bases from V and 4 bases from J, with 12 bases between. This CDR3 spans 14 amino acids. The germline V gene has CDR1 SGDLS and CDR2 YYNGEE. Here the CDR3 DNA reads TGTGCCAGCAGGGGACTCGAATCCACCGGGGAGCTGTTTTTT. This sequence encodes CASRGLESTGELFF.

The chain joins TRBV10-2 to TRBJ2-5; weak D call: TRBD2 (6 bases). The V end was cut by 5 bases, the J end by 3 bases, with 13 bases between. Germline values: CDR1 WSHSY, CDR2 SAAADI. The CDR3 is 14 amino acids. Here the CDR3 reads CASSTLGGKETQYF. CDR3 sequence (DNA): TGCGCCAGCAGTACCCTGGGGGGAAAAGAGACCCAGTACTTC.

The chain combines TRBV11-2 with TRBJ1-1, with D tentatively TRBD1 (6 bases). V was cut by 3 bases and J by 4 bases, with 15 bases left in between. Germline lookup yields CDR1 SGHAT and CDR2 FQNNGV. This CDR3 spans 15 amino acids. In nucleotides, the CDR3 is TGTGCCAGCAGCTTTTCGGGGGCCCTGGGCACTGAAGCTTTCTTT. It translates to CASSFSGALGTEAFF.

The table lists this clone with a count of one. CDR3 bases: TGTGCCAGCAGGGGGTTCTACGAGCAGTACTTC. Translated: CASRGFYEQYF. V gene TRBV28 combines with J gene TRBJ2-7; D call uncertain. The V gene's germline CDR1 is MDHEN and CDR2 SYDVKM. V gave up 6 bases and J gave up 3 bases, with 6 bases separating them. This CDR3 has 11 residues.

The chain has TRBV19 and TRBJ2-7, with TRBD2 as a possible D gene (6 bases). The CDR3 is 13 amino acids. Germline V lookup: CDR1 LNHDA, CDR2 SQIVND (reference sequence). V was pared by 4 bases and J by 3 bases, with 10 bases between. CDR3 protein: CASSKAEGYEQYF. The DNA for the CDR3 is TGTGCCAGTAGTAAGGCGGAGGGCTACGAGCAGTACTTC.